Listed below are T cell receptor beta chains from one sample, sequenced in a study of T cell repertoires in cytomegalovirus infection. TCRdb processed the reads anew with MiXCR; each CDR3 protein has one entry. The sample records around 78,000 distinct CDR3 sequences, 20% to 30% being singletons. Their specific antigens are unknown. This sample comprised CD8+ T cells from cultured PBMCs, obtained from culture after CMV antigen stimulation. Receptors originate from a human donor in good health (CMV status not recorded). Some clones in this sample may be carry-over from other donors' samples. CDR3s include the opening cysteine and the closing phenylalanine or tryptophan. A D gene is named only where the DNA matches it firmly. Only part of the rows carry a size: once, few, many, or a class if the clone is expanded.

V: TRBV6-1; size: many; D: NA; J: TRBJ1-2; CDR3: CASTPLRLGYTF; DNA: TGTGCCAGCACTCCCTTACGCCTTGGCTACACCTTC
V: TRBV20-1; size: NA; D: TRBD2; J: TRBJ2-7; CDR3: CSARDVLAGGPYEQYF; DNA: TGCAGTGCTAGAGATGTCCTAGCGGGGGGTCCTTACGAGCAGTACTTC
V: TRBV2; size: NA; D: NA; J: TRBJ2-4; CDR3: CASSQQRRAKNIQYF; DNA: TGTGCCAGCAGTCAACAGCGGCGAGCCAAAAACATTCAGTACTTC
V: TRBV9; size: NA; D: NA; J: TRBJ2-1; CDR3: CASSVEVPDEQFF; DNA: TGTGCCAGCAGCGTAGAGGTCCCGGATGAGCAGTTCTTC
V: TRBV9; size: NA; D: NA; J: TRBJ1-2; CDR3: CASSVNDGTYGYTF; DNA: TGTGCCAGCAGCGTCAACGATGGGACCTATGGCTACACCTTC
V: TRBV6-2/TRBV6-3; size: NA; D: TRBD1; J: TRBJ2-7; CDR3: CASRPPDRVAEQYF; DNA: TGTGCCAGCAGACCCCCCGACAGGGTGGCCGAGCAGTACTTC
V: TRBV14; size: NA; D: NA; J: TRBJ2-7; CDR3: CASSPGSSYEQYF; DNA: TGTGCCAGCAGCCCGGGCAGCTCCTACGAGCAGTACTTC
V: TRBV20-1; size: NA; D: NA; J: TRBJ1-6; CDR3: CSAPQDYNSPLHF; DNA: TGCAGTGCTCCCCAGGATTATAATTCACCCCTCCACTTT
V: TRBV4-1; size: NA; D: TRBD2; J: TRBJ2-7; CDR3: CASSPPGRGDEQYF; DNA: TGCGCCAGCAGCCCACCTGGGAGGGGCGACGAGCAGTACTTC
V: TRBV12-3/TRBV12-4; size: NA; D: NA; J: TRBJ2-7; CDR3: CASSLTGTAYEQYF; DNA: TGTGCCAGCAGTTTAACAGGGACCGCCTACGAGCAGTACTTC
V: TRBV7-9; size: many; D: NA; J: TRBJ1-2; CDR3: CASSLSAGDVNYGYTF; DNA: TGTGCCAGCAGCTTATCCGCAGGGGACGTCAACTATGGCTACACCTTC
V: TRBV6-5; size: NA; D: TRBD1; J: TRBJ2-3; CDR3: CASADRDRGPTDTQYF; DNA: TGTGCCAGTGCGGACCGGGACAGGGGGCCGACAGATACGCAGTATTTT
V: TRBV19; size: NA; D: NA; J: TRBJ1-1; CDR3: CASSIAGWPEAFF; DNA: TGTGCCAGTAGTATTGCAGGTTGGCCTGAAGCTTTCTTT
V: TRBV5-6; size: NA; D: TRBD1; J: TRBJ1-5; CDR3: CASSFDRDGGNQPQHF; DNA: TGTGCCAGCAGCTTCGACAGGGATGGGGGCAATCAGCCCCAGCATTTT
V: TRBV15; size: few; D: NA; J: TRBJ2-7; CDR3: CATSEGYEQYF; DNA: TGTGCCACCAGCGAGGGATACGAGCAGTACTTC
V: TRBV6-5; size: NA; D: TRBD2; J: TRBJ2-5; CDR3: CASTKWASGTETQYF; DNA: TGTGCCAGCACCAAGTGGGCTAGCGGTACGGAGACCCAGTACTTC
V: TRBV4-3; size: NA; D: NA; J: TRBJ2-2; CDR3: CASSQDEAENTGELFF; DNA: TGCGCCAGCAGCCAAGATGAGGCAGAGAACACCGGGGAGCTGTTTTTT
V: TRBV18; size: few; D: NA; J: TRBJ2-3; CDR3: CASSPPLVSTDTQYF; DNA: TGTGCCAGCTCACCACCTTTAGTTAGCACAGATACGCAGTATTTT
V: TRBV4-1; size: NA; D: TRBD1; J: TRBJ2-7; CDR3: CASSQAGTGGYEQYF; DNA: TGCGCCAGCAGCCAAGCCGGGACAGGGGGGTACGAGCAGTACTTC
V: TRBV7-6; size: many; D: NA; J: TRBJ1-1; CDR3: CASSLTAGQNTEAFF; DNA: TGTGCCAGCAGCTTAACGGCAGGACAGAACACTGAAGCTTTCTTT